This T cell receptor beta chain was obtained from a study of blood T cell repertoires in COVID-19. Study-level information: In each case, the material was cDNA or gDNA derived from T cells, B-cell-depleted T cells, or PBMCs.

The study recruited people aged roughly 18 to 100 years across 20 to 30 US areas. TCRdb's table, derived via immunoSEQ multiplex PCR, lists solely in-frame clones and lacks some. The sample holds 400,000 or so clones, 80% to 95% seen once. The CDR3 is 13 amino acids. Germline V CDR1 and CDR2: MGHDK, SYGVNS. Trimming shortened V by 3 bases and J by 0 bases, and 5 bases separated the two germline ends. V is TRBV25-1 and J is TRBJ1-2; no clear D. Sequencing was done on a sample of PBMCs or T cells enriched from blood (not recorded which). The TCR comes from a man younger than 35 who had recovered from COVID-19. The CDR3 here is CASSDSANYGYTF. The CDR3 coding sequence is TGTGCCAGCAGTGACTCGGCTAACTATGGCTACACCTTC.